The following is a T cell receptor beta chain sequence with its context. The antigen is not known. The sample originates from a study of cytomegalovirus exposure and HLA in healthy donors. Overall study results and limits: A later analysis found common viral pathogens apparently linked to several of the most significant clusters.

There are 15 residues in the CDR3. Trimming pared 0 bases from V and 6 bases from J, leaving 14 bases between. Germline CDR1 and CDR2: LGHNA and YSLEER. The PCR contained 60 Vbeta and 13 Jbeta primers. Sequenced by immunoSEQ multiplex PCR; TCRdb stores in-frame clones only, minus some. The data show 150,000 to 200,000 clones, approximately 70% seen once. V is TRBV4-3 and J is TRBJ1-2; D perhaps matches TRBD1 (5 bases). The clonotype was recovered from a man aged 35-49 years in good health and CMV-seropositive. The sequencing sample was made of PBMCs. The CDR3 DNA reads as TGCGCCAGCAGCCAAGATCGAGGACAATTAAATGGCTACACCTTC. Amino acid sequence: CASSQDRGQLNGYTF.